The clone carrying this T cell receptor beta chain appeared once. The record originates from a study of blood T cell repertoires in COVID-19. For the study at large: The United States, Italy and Spain supplied acute and convalescent COVID-19 samples.

Trimming cost V 3 bases and J 2 bases; bases outside gene matches: 6. Germline V gene data show CDR1 as WNHNN and CDR2 as SYGVQD (reference sequence). CDR3 size: 17 residues. Original data processing: Reference gene primers were amplified, and this amplification served to estimate nucleated cell counts. Assay used: immunoSEQ multiplex PCR; TCRdb lists only in-frame clones, some missing. The DNA gave D and trimming, while V, J and clone size come from that table. The sample consists of under 350,000 clones, 70% to 90% of them appearing once. The sequence derives from a human donor in a cohort sampled during active COVID-19. Sequencing was performed on peripheral blood. This rearrangement joins TRBV10-1 to TRBJ1-5, with TRBD1 matching over 11 bases. The CDR3 reads CASSDRPGQGGNQPQHF. The CDR3 nucleotides are TGCGCCAGCAGTGACCGACCGGGACAGGGGGGCAATCAGCCCCAGCATTTT.